The clone carrying this T cell receptor (beta chain) has only a few counts. Its target is not known. The V end was cut by 10 bases, the J end by 5 bases, with 8 bases between. Germline-derived CDR1 and CDR2 are ENHRY and SYGVKD. The CDR3 has 10 residues. The study ran its PCR with 60 Vbeta and 13 Jbeta primers. The protocol was immunoSEQ multiplex PCR, while the TCRdb copy is restricted to in-frame clones and leaves out a portion. The sample has roughly 140,000 clones; 63% are singletons. The data originate from a study of cytomegalovirus exposure and HLA in healthy donors. Study-wide context: Early on, a data release was issued that held roughly 84 million unique TCRs from HLA-typed donors. Study-level results: Being indistinguishable, some V segments were excluded, TRBV6-2 and TRBV6-3 among them. The study flagged around 160 TCR beta chains as cytomegalovirus-associated.

The chain combines TRBV10-3 with TRBJ1-1; tentatively, D is TRBD1 (5 bases). The origin of this receptor is a woman aged 55-69 years in good health and CMV-seropositive. The sequenced material came from PBMCs. The CDR3, as DNA: TGTGCCAGTCGGGGGACTGAAGCTTTCTTT. As protein: CASRGTEAFF.